Below, 25 T cell receptor beta chains from the same sample are listed, as sequenced in a study of regulatory T cells in long-lasting Graves disease. For TCR beta, libraries came from iRepertoire HTBI primers and Arm-PCR of CDR3 regions. TCRdb called the multiplex PCR reads again in MiXCR, with one record for every CDR3 protein. The sample consists of some 330,000 distinct CDR3 sequences, over 9.5% of them appearing once. Sample time point: newly diagnosed GD, antithyroid drugs for less than 3 months. PBMC-derived RNA was used for the TCR library. These data also featured in a second study, about T cells in Graves' hyperthyroidism and ophthalmopathy.

The material sequenced was peripheral blood mononuclear cells (PBMCs), taken at new diagnosis, from a patient treated with antithyroid drugs. The receptors were sampled from a young woman with Graves disease.

V usage is TRBV5-1 and J usage is TRBJ2-3, with a tentative D call TRBD2 (6 bases). This CDR3 has 14 residues. The germline V gene encodes CDR1 SGHRS and CDR2 YFSETQ. Trimming removed 3 bases from V and 8 bases from J, with 16 bases in between. In DNA, the CDR3 is TGCGCCAGCAGCTCGGGACTCCCTGGTAGTACGCAGTATTTT. Its translation is CASSSGLPGSTQYF.

This clonotype was observed many times. The chain recombines TRBV11-1 with TRBJ2-5; D is undetermined. Trimming left V 5 bases short and J 4 bases short, with 8 bases between. Germline values: CDR1 SGHAT, CDR2 FQDESV (reference sequence). This CDR3 has 12 residues. The CDR3 sequence is CASSKIGETQYF. In DNA, the CDR3 is TGTGCCAGCAGCAAGATCGGAGAGACCCAGTACTTC.

In its sample, this clonotype was seen many times. CDR3: CASSLGARDTDTQYF. In DNA form, the CDR3 reads TGTGCCAGCAGCTTAGGGGCCAGAGACACAGATACGCAGTATTTT. V is TRBV5-5 and J is TRBJ2-3; D is perhaps TRBD1 (5 bases). Germline lookup yields CDR1 SGHKS and CDR2 YYEKEE (reference sequence). The V gene lost 2 bases and the J gene lost 2 bases, with 12 bases spanning the gap. The CDR3 sequence is 15 residues long.

The chain is built from TRBV5-1 and TRBJ2-3; 10 bases match TRBD2. Germline values: CDR1 SGHRS, CDR2 YFSETQ. This CDR3 has 16 amino acids. With V trimmed by 2 bases and J by 6 bases, 9 bases remained unmatched. The CDR3 DNA sequence: TGCGCCAGCAGCTTCAGCGGGGGGGCCCTCTCCGATACGCAGTATTTT. Protein: CASSFSGGALSDTQYF.

This sequence joins TRBV5-1 and TRBJ1-4; D gene ambiguous. The germline V and J ends were trimmed by 5 bases and 6 bases, with 8 bases remaining between them. Germline V gene sequence: CDR1 SGHRS, CDR2 YFSETQ. The CDR3 loop spans 12 amino acids. DNA for the CDR3: TGCGCCAGCAGATTTGACGATGAAAAACTGTTTTTT. Amino acids: CASRFDDEKLFF.

There are a few counts of this clonotype. The J gene is TRBJ2-7, the V gene TRBV4-1; D unresolved. Germline CDR1 and CDR2: MGHRA and YSYEKL. V gave up 1 base and J gave up 3 bases, with 13 bases separating them. This CDR3 has 15 amino acids. The CDR3 sequence is CASSQAPGGLYEQYV. CDR3 nucleotides: TGCGCCAGCAGCCAAGCCCCAGGTGGTCTCTACGAGCAGTACGTC.

This clonotype was observed a few times. The CDR3 loop reads CASSQEPGRGEKLFF. DNA for the CDR3: TGCGCCAGCAGCCAAGAACCCGGGCGAGGGGAAAAACTGTTTTTT. This sequence joins TRBV4-1 and TRBJ1-4; D not certain. Trimming pared 0 bases from V and 8 bases from J, leaving 13 bases between. Germline CDR1 and CDR2: MGHRA and YSYEKL. CDR3 length equals 15 residues.

This clonotype was picked up many times. The chain uses TRBV4-1 and TRBJ2-7, with D tentatively TRBD2 (5 bases). CDR3 length: 14 residues. CDR1 MGHRA and CDR2 YSYEKL come from the germline V gene. V was shortened by 1 base and J by 4 bases, with 11 bases between the two germline ends. In DNA form, the CDR3 reads TGCGCCAGCAGCCAAGTACGGGAACGGTACGAGCAGTACTTC. Protein product: CASSQVRERYEQYF.

The chain employs TRBV6-5 and TRBJ1-1; 7 bases are shared with TRBD1. The germline gives CDR1 MNHEY, CDR2 SVGAGI. The junction had 3 bases not matched to a gene; V was cut back by 4 bases and J by 4 bases. This CDR3 contains 13 residues. The CDR3 coding sequence is TGTGCCAGCAGTTCGTCAGGGGGCACTGAAGCTTTCTTT. The encoded protein is CASSSSGGTEAFF.

This clonotype was found many times. The chain couples TRBV5-1 to TRBJ2-2; 7 nucleotides agree with TRBD1. The CDR3 is 16 residues long. J was trimmed by 3 bases and V by 5 bases; bases with no gene match: 10. Germline-derived CDR1 and CDR2 are SGHRS and YFSETQ. The CDR3 bases are TGCGCCAGCAGTTATGGACAGGCCTACGACACCGGGGAGCTGTTTTTT. Translating gives CASSYGQAYDTGELFF.

This clonotype was counted ten times or more. The rearrangement links TRBV24-1 to TRBJ2-5; 14 bases are shared with TRBD2. The J segment lost 2 bases and the V segment lost 1 base, leaving 11 bases of the junction unmatched. This CDR3 contains 20 residues. Germline CDR1 reads KGHDR; CDR2 reads SFDVKD. The CDR3 DNA reads as TGTGCCACCAGTGATTTCGGGCGAGGACTAGCGGGAGGTGTTCAAGAGACCCAGTACTTC. Translation: CATSDFGRGLAGGVQETQYF.

This clonotype was recorded at least ten times. The chain recombines TRBV6-5 with TRBJ1-1; 7 nucleotides match TRBD1. V dropped 4 bases and J dropped 4; count of bases not matched to a gene: 6. Germline values: CDR1 MNHEY, CDR2 SVGAGI. The CDR3 extends over 14 amino acids. The CDR3 here is CASSWDSQLTEAFF. CDR3 nucleotides: TGTGCCAGCAGTTGGGACAGCCAGCTCACTGAAGCTTTCTTT.

Concerning this clonotype: A junction boundary mismatches the germline segment, possibly from a read error. This chain connects TRBV13 to TRBJ2-7; D remains unclear. The length of the CDR3 is 13 residues. The germline CDR1 and CDR2 sequences are PRHDT and FYEKMQ (reference sequence). The CDR3 sequence: CASSHMLAYERYF. The DNA for the CDR3 is TGTGCCAGCAGCCACATGTTAGCCTACGAGCGGTACTTC.

There are many counts of this clonotype. The chain couples TRBV14 to TRBJ2-3; D gene uncertain. CDR3 length: 16 amino acids. Germline V CDR1 and CDR2: SGHDN, FVKESK. Trimming pared 1 base from V and 1 base from J, leaving 12 bases between. In DNA, the CDR3 is TGTGCCAGCAGCCAAGTGGCCGATTTCCGCACAGATACGCAGTATTTT. Its protein product is CASSQVADFRTDTQYF. The whole variable domain, remainder taken from reference TRBV14 and TRBJ2-3, is EAGVTQFPSHSVIEKGQTVTLRCDPISGHDNLYWYRRVMGKEIKFLLHFVKESKQDESGMPNNRFLAERTGGTYSTLKVQPAELEDSGVYFCASSQVADFRTDTQYFGPGTRLTVL.

Many counts were recorded for this clonotype. The V and J genes are TRBV18 and TRBJ2-1; 7 nucleotides align to TRBD1. The germline V gene encodes CDR1 KGHSH and CDR2 LQKENI. This CDR3 contains 16 residues. Unmatched junction bases numbered 6, after V lost 2 bases and J lost 2 bases. The CDR3 reads CASSPDREFPYNEQFF. The DNA for the CDR3 is TGTGCCAGCTCACCAGACAGGGAATTCCCCTACAATGAGCAGTTCTTC.

A few counts support this clonotype. The chain has TRBV15 and TRBJ1-2; 7 bases are a match to TRBD1. Germline trimming cut 3 bases from V and 2 bases from J; bases unmatched to any gene: 9. Germline V gene lookup returns CDR1 LNHNV and CDR2 YYDKDF (reference sequence). The CDR3 is 16 amino acids. CDR3 amino acids: CATSSPGTAANYGYTF. The CDR3 DNA reads TGTGCCACCAGCAGCCCTGGGACAGCCGCAAACTATGGCTACACCTTC.

This clonotype was observed at least ten times. J is TRBJ2-1 and V is TRBV9, with a possible D match to TRBD1 (5 bases). Germline CDR1 and CDR2: SGDLS and YYNGEE. V was pared by 3 bases and J by 10 bases, with 14 bases between. This CDR3 contains 13 residues. The CDR3 bases are TGTGCCAGCAGCGCATTTCCAGGGATAGAGCAGTTCTTC. Translating gives CASSAFPGIEQFF.

This clonotype appeared many times. The chain has TRBV27 and TRBJ2-7; D might be TRBD1 (6 bases). Trimming left V 4 bases short and J 2 bases short, with 15 bases between. Per the germline V gene, CDR1 is MNHEY and CDR2 is SMNVEV (reference sequence). CDR3 length: 15 amino acids. CDR3 coding DNA: TGTGCCAGCAGTTCCCTCTGGACAGCTACCTACGAGCAGTACTTC. Amino acid sequence: CASSSLWTATYEQYF.

This clonotype was seen repeatedly, ten times or more. The DNA for the CDR3 is TGCAGTGCTAGATCCATAGCGGGCCAGCGCTACAATGAGCAGTTCTTC. Its protein is CSARSIAGQRYNEQFF. The chain carries TRBV20-1 and TRBJ2-1; 7 bases agree with TRBD2. This CDR3 comprises 16 residues. Trimming took 2 bases from V and 3 from J; bases not matched to a gene: 10. Germline values: CDR1 DFQATT, CDR2 SNEGSKA (reference sequence).

This clonotype showed up many times. The chain has TRBV20-1 and TRBJ2-7, with 11 bases matching TRBD2. The CDR3 consists of 16 residues. CDR1 and CDR2 from the germline V gene are DFQATT and SNEGSKA (reference sequence). With 1 base clipped from V and 0 bases from J, the junction kept 5 bases outside the gene matches. CDR3 DNA sequence: TGCAGTGCTAGAGGACTAGCGGGGCTAAGCTCCTACGAGCAGTACTTC. It yields the protein CSARGLAGLSSYEQYF.

The chain employs TRBV5-1 and TRBJ2-1; the D gene is possibly TRBD2 (5 bases). CDR3 length equals 12 residues. The germline V gene has CDR1 SGHRS and CDR2 YFSETQ. V was cut by 3 bases and J by 10 bases, with 11 bases left in between. The CDR3 sequence: CASSWSSKEQFF. The DNA for the CDR3 is TGCGCCAGCAGCTGGTCTAGCAAGGAGCAGTTCTTC.

This rearrangement joins TRBV18 to TRBJ1-1, with a tentative D call TRBD1 (5 bases). There are 18 residues in the CDR3. Germline V gives CDR1 KGHSH, CDR2 LQKENI. The V and J ends lost 1 base and 6 bases respectively, with 24 bases between them. The CDR3 here is CASSPRGPGWAGVAEAFF. CDR3 nucleotide sequence: TGTGCCAGCTCACCACGGGGTCCAGGGTGGGCGGGTGTCGCTGAAGCTTTCTTT.

Ten or more counts support this clonotype. This CDR3 is CATISGNTIYF. DNA of the CDR3: TGTGCCACGATCTCTGGAAACACCATATATTTT. The chain employs TRBV10-3 and TRBJ1-3, with unresolved D. The length of the CDR3 is 11 residues. Between the trimmed V and J ends, which lost 10 bases and 0 bases, there was a span of 4 bases. Germline assignment: CDR1 ENHRY and CDR2 SYGVKD.

At least ten counts were recorded for this clonotype. The V and J genes are TRBV7-8 and TRBJ1-2; D perhaps matches TRBD1 (5 bases). V was trimmed by 0 bases and J by 0 bases, leaving 17 bases between them. This CDR3 contains 18 residues. Germline lookup yields CDR1 SGHVS and CDR2 FQNEAQ. Here the CDR3 DNA reads TGTGCCAGCAGCTTAGCCTACAGGAGGACAAAAGCTAACTATGGCTACACCTTC. It yields the protein CASSLAYRRTKANYGYTF.

In its sample, this clonotype was seen many times. The gene calls are TRBV20-1 and TRBJ2-1, with D perhaps matching TRBD2 (7 bases). This CDR3 spans 15 amino acids. V was trimmed by 6 bases and J by 6 bases, leaving 21 bases between them. CDR1 DFQATT and CDR2 SNEGSKA come from the germline V gene (reference sequence). The CDR3 DNA follows: TGCAGTGCCGACCGACTAGCCCAGGGGTCCAATGAGCAGTTCTTC. It translates to CSADRLAQGSNEQFF.